This TCR beta chain was sequenced in a study of OX40 agonist ivuxolimab in advanced cancers. Turning to this clone: The junction shows a germline mismatch at one end, possibly a read error.

The CDR3 spans 13 residues. Germline loops: CDR1 MNHNS, CDR2 SASEGT. Here immunoSEQ multiplex PCR was the method, and the copy in TCRdb shows in-frame clones only, minus some. The sample shows about 100,000 clones, 90% of them seen only once. This receptor was obtained from an adult with an advanced solid tumor such as melanoma, head and neck, liver or kidney cancer. The sample was CD4+ or CD8+ T cells sorted from blood, taken in a trial of the OX40 agonist ivuxolimab. The chain has TRBV6-1 and TRBJ1-2, with D maybe TRBD1 (5 bases). This CDR3 reads CASREGANYGYTF. The CDR3 DNA sequence: TGTGCCAGCAGAGAAGGGGCGAACTATGGCTACACCTTC.